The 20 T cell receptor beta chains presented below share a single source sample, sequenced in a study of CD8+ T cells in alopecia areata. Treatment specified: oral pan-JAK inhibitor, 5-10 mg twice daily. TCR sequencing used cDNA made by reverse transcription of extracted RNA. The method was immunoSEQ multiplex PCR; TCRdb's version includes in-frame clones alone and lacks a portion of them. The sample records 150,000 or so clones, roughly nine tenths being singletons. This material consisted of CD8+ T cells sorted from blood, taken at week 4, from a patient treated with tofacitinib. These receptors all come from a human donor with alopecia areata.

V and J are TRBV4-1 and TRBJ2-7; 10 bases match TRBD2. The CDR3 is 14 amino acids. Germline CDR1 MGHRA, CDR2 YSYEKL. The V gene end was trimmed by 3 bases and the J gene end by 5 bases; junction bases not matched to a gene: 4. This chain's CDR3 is CASSHLAGVDEQYF. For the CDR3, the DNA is TGCGCCAGCAGCCACCTAGCGGGAGTCGACGAGCAGTACTTC.

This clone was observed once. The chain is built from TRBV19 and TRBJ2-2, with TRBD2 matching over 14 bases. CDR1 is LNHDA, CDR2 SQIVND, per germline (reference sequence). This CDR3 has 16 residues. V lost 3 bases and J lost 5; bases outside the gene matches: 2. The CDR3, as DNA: TGTGCCAGTAGTATTGGACTAGCGGGAGGTACCGGGGAGCTGTTTTTT. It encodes CASSIGLAGGTGELFF.

The chain's CDR3 is CASSTVGTDTQYF. The CDR3 region has the DNA TGCGCCAGCAGCACAGTAGGCACAGATACGCAGTATTTT. V is TRBV4-1 and J is TRBJ2-3, with D unresolved. Germline V gene data show CDR1 as MGHRA and CDR2 as YSYEKL. Trimming removed 5 bases from V and 1 base from J, with 7 bases in between. The CDR3 length is 13 residues.

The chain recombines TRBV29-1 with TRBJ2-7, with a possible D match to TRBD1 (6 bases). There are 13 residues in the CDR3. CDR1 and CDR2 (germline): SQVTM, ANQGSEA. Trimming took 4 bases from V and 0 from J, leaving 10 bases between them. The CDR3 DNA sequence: TGCAGCGTTGGAGGGGGAAGCTCCTACGAGCAGTACTTC. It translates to CSVGGGSSYEQYF.

The CDR3 DNA is TGCAGCGTTGAATTACCGGGACATTACTCCGAGCAGTACTTC. Its protein is CSVELPGHYSEQYF. The V call is TRBV29-1, the J call TRBJ2-7; D perhaps matches TRBD1 (6 bases). Germline V gives CDR1 SQVTM, CDR2 ANQGSEA. With 2 bases removed from V and 6 bases from J, the gap between germline ends came to 17 bases. The CDR3 covers 14 residues.

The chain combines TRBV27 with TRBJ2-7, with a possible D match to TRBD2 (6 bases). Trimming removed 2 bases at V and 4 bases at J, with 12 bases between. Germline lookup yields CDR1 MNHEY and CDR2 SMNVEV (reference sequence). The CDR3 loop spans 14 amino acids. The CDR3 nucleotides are TGTGCCAGCAGTTTAATAGCGGATGGGTACGAGCAGTACTTC. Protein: CASSLIADGYEQYF.

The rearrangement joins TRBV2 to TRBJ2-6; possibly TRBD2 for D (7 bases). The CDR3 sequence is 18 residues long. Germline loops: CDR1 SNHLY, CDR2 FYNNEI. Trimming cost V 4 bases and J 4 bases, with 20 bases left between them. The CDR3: CASSVAGGGRPGANVLTF. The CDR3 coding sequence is TGTGCCAGCAGTGTAGCGGGCGGGGGCCGCCCAGGGGCCAACGTCCTGACTTTC.

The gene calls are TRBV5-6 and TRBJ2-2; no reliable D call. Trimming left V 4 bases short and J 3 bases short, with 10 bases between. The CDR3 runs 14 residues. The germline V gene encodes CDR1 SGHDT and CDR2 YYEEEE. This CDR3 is CASSLLEDTGELFF. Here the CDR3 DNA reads TGTGCCAGCAGCCTACTTGAGGACACCGGGGAGCTGTTTTTT.

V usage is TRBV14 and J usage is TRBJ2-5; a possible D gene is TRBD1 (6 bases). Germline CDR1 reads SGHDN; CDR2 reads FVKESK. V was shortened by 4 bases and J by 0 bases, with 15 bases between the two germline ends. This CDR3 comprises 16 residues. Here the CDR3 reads CASSPSGHLYQETQYF. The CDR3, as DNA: TGTGCCAGCAGCCCTTCGGGACATTTGTACCAAGAGACCCAGTACTTC.

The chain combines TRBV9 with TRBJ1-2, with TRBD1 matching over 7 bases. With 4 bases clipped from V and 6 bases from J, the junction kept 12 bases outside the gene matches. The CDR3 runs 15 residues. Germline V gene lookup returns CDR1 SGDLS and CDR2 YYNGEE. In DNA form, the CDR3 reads TGTGCCAGCAGCCCCCGAACAGGGGTTCGGGATGGCTACACCTTC. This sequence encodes CASSPRTGVRDGYTF.

The CDR3 loop is CASQGLNTEAFF. The CDR3 DNA sequence: TGTGCCTCACAGGGGTTGAACACTGAAGCTTTCTTT. V gene TRBV6-5 combines with J gene TRBJ1-1, with 7 positions matching TRBD1. This CDR3 has 12 amino acids. Unmatched junction bases numbered 3, after V lost 11 bases and J lost 0 bases. Per germline, CDR1 MNHEY and CDR2 SVGAGI.

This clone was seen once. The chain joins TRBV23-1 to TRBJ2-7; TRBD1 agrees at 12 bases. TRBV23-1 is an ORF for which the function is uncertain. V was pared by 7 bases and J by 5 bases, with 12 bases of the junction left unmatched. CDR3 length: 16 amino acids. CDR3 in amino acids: CASINPAGQGAHEQYF. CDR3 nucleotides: TGCGCCAGCATAAACCCGGCGGGACAGGGGGCCCACGAGCAGTACTTC.

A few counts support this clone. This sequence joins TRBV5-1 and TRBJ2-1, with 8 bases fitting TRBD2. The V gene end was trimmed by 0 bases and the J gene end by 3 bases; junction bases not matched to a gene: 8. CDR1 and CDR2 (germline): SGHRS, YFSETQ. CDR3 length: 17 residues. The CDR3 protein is CASSLGREGPGYNEQFF. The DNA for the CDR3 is TGCGCCAGCAGCTTGGGACGGGAGGGCCCCGGCTACAATGAGCAGTTCTTC.

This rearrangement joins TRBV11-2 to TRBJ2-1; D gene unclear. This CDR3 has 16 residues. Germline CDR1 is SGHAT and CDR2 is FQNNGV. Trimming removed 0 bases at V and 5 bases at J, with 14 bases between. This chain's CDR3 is CASSLDRATPHNEQFF. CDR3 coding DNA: TGTGCCAGCAGCTTAGATCGGGCAACCCCTCACAATGAGCAGTTCTTC.

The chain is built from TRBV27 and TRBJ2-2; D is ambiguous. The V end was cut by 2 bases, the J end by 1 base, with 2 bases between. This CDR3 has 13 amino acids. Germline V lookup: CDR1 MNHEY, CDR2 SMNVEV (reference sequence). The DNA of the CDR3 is TGTGCCAGCAGTTTAGTGAACACCGGGGAGCTGTTTTTT. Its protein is CASSLVNTGELFF.

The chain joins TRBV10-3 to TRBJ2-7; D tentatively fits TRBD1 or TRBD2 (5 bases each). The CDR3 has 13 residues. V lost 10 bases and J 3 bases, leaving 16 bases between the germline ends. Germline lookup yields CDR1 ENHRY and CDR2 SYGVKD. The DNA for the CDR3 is TGTGCCACCTCCCGGGACCGAGACTACGAGCAGTACTTC. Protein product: CATSRDRDYEQYF.

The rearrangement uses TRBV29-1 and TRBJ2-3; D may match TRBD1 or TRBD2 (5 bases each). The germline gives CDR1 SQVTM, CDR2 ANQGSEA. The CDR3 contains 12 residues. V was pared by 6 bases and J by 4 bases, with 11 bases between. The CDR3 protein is CSVRDGADTQYF. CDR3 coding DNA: TGCAGCGTCCGGGACGGGGCAGATACGCAGTATTTT.

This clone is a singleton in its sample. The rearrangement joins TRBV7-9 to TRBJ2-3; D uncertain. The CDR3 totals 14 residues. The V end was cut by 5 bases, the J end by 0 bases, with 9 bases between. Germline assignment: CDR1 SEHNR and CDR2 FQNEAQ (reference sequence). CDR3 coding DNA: TGTGCCAGCAGCAGACACTATAGCACAGATACGCAGTATTTT. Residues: CASSRHYSTDTQYF.

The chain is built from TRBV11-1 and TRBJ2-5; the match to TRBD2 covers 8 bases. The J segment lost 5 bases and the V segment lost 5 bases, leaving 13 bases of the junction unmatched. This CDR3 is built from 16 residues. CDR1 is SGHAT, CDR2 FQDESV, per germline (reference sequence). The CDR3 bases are TGTGCCAGCAGCCCCCCCAGCGGGAGAGTGATGGAGACCCAGTACTTC. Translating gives CASSPPSGRVMETQYF. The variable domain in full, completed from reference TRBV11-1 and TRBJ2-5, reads EAEVAQSPRYKITEKSQAVAFWCDPISGHATLYWYRQILGQGPELLVQFQDESVVDDSQLPKDRFSAERLKGVDSTLKIQPAELGDSAMYLCASSPPSGRVMETQYFGPGTRLLVL.

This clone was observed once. The CDR3 DNA reads as TGTGCCAGCAGCCTGGCAGCAAGGGATGAGCAGTTCTTC. It encodes CASSLAARDEQFF. The chain has TRBV7-9 and TRBJ2-1; D remains ambiguous. Germline CDR1 reads SEHNR; CDR2 reads FQNEAQ (reference sequence). This CDR3 region has 13 residues. Trimming cost V 5 bases and J 8 bases, with 13 bases left between them.